This T cell receptor beta chain was obtained from a study of post-analysis software for immune sequencing data. Study results and caveats: Those with multiple sclerosis, the patient group, showed significantly lower normalized Chao1 diversity than controls. Five or six TRBV segments appeared more often in patients than in controls, and TRBV5-6, TRBV5-1 and TRBV20-1 were among these. Same-batch preparations were strongly co-clustered by F measure.

Turning to this clonotype: Its antigen is not known.

Carried by the TCR beta cDNA libraries were unique molecular identifiers. A population of about 0.9 to 10 million T cells gave rise to roughly 0.5 million cDNA molecules. TCRdb reprocessed the PCR reads via MiXCR and lists one record per CDR3 protein. Here the sample spans roughly 800,000 distinct CDR3 sequences, less than 35% being singletons. V dropped 8 bases and J dropped 4 bases, with 11 bases sitting between them. The CDR3 is made up of 13 amino acids. Germline CDR1 SNHLY, CDR2 FYNNEI. The sequenced material came from blood. The rearrangement uses TRBV2 and TRBJ1-4, with a possible D match to TRBD1 (5 bases). The TCR sequence derives from a girl aged 10-17 years with multiple sclerosis. CDR3 sequence: CASGDGINEKLFF. In DNA, the CDR3 is TGTGCCAGCGGGGACGGAATTAATGAAAAACTGTTTTTT.